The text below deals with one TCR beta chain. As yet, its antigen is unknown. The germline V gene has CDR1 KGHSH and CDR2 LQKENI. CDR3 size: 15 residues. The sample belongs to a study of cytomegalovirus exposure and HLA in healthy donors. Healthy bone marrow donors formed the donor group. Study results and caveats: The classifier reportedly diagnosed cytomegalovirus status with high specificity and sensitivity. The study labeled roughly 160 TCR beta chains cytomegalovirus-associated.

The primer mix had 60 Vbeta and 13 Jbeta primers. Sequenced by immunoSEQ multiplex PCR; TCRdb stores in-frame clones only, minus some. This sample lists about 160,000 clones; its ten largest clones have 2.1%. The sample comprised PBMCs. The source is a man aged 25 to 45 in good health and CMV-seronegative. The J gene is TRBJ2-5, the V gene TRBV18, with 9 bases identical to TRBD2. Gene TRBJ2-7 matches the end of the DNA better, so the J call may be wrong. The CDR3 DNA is TGTGCCAGCTCACTGAAGACTAGCGGTTACTACGAGCAGTACTTC. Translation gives CASSLKTSGYYEQYF.